This T cell receptor (beta chain) was recovered during a study of early T cells in non-severe SARS-CoV-2 infection. Trimming took off 5 bases at V and 7 bases at J, with 11 bases between the two ends. The CDR3 is 12 amino acids. This clonotype appeared many times. TCRdb redid the calling of the 5' RACE reads with MiXCR, one entry per CDR3 protein. The sample yields just over 70,000 distinct CDR3 sequences, roughly an eighth seen once. This clonotype was obtained from an adult who was a healthcare worker with PCR-confirmed SARS-CoV-2 infection or an uninfected control (not recorded which). The source material was whole blood. The chain joins TRBV12-3 or TRBV12-4 to TRBJ1-2; D uncertain. In DNA form, the CDR3 reads TGTGCCAGCAGTAGAATACGGGGTGGCTACACCTTC. Amino acids: CASSRIRGGYTF.